These 20 T cell receptor beta chains were all obtained from the same sample, sequenced in a study of cytomegalovirus exposure and HLA in healthy donors. With 60 Vbeta and 13 Jbeta primers, the PCR was carried out. Sequencing was performed with immunoSEQ multiplex PCR; in TCRdb, only in-frame clones are kept and a portion is missing. This table holds about 170,000 clones, 80% found once. Specimen: PBMCs. These receptors all stem from a woman aged 50 to 60 in good health and CMV-seropositive.

This clone was observed a single time. The gene calls are TRBV7-2 and TRBJ2-7, with D tentatively TRBD2 (5 bases). The germline CDR1 and CDR2 sequences are SGHTA and FQGNSA. The CDR3 totals 12 residues. The V end was cut by 3 bases, the J end by 6 bases, with 9 bases between. The CDR3 DNA sequence: TGTGCCAGCAGCTTTGGGAGCGGCGAGCAGTACTTC. Residues: CASSFGSGEQYF.

The gene calls are TRBV7-2 and TRBJ2-5; D gene ambiguous. CDR1 is SGHTA and CDR2 is FQGNSA in the germline V gene. The CDR3 sequence is 14 residues long. Trimming cost V 4 bases and J 1 base, with 10 bases left between them. The CDR3 sequence: CASSSLEVQETQYF. For the CDR3, the DNA is TGTGCCAGCAGCTCGCTAGAGGTCCAAGAGACCCAGTACTTC.

The J gene is TRBJ2-1, the V gene TRBV27; TRBD2 might be the D (6 bases). Deletions cut 0 bases from V and 0 bases from J, with 15 bases between. The length of the CDR3 is 18 residues. CDR1 is MNHEY and CDR2 is SMNVEV in the germline V gene (reference sequence). CDR3 sequence (DNA): TGTGCCAGCAGTTTATCCTTTCCCAGGGAGGACTCCTACAATGAGCAGTTCTTC. Protein product: CASSLSFPREDSYNEQFF.

V is TRBV19 and J is TRBJ1-5, with D perhaps TRBD1 (5 bases). This CDR3 contains 16 residues. Looked up from germline, CDR1 is LNHDA and CDR2 is SQIVND (reference sequence). V was shortened by 3 bases and J by 1 base, with 13 bases between the two germline ends. CDR3: CASSIGAGKSNQPQHF. The CDR3 bases are TGTGCCAGTAGTATTGGCGCAGGGAAGAGCAATCAGCCCCAGCATTTT. The variable domain in full, with the rest retrieved from reference TRBV19 and TRBJ1-5, is DGGITQSPKYLFRKEGQNVTLSCEQNLNHDAMYWYRQDPGQGLRLIYYSQIVNDFQKGDIAEGYSVSREKKESFPLTVTSAQKNPTAFYLCASSIGAGKSNQPQHFGDGTRLSIL.

This clone was seen only a few times. The chain employs TRBV10-3 and TRBJ1-2; D might be TRBD1 (5 bases). Trimming took off 3 bases at V and 5 bases at J, with 25 bases between the two ends. The germline V gene has CDR1 ENHRY and CDR2 SYGVKD. This CDR3 is 18 amino acids long. The CDR3 bases are TGTGCCATCAGTGACCCCATAAGAGACGTGGAAGGGGAATATGGCTACACCTTC. Protein: CAISDPIRDVEGEYGYTF.

The chain combines TRBV7-2 with TRBJ2-5; tentative D call: TRBD1 (6 bases). This CDR3 spans 16 amino acids. The V gene lost 7 bases and the J gene lost 2 bases, with 20 bases spanning the gap. CDR1 is SGHTA and CDR2 is FQGNSA in the germline V gene. CDR3 in DNA: TGTGCCAGCACCTTGGCCTCGACAGGTCAACAAGAGACCCAGTACTTC. Encoded protein: CASTLASTGQQETQYF.

With regard to this clone: Additional DNA sequences in this sample encode the identical CDR3. This chain joins TRBV27 and TRBJ2-1, with unresolved D. The V and J ends lost 2 bases and 6 bases respectively, with 8 bases between them. This CDR3 is 13 amino acids long. Germline CDR1 and CDR2: MNHEY and SMNVEV (reference sequence). The CDR3: CASSLGETNEQFF. CDR3 coding DNA: TGTGCCAGCAGTTTAGGAGAAACCAATGAGCAGTTCTTC.

This chain joins TRBV19 and TRBJ2-2; maybe TRBD1 (5 bases). CDR3 length equals 16 residues. Germline-derived CDR1 and CDR2 are LNHDA and SQIVND (reference sequence). V was pared by 3 bases and J by 4 bases, with 15 bases between. The CDR3 sequence is CASSIFQGYGTGELFF. In nucleotides, the CDR3 is TGTGCCAGTAGTATTTTCCAGGGTTATGGCACCGGGGAGCTGTTTTTT.

This chain joins TRBV18 and TRBJ1-5; 9 bases are a match to TRBD1. The CDR3 is 14 amino acids. Germline CDR1 reads KGHSH; CDR2 reads LQKENI. V was pared by 2 bases and J by 9 bases, with 5 bases of the junction left unmatched. CDR3 region: CASSPGTGSGPQHF. CDR3 nucleotide sequence: TGTGCCAGCTCACCAGGGACAGGGAGTGGGCCCCAGCATTTT.

The CDR3 here is CSVVLGTGGEQYF. In nucleotides, the CDR3 is TGCAGCGTTGTCCTAGGGACAGGGGGCGAGCAGTACTTC. The chain combines TRBV29-1 with TRBJ2-7, with TRBD1 matching over 11 bases. V shed 4 bases, J shed 6 bases, and the junction held 5 bases outside the gene matches. This CDR3 is 13 amino acids long. Germline V gene sequence: CDR1 SQVTM, CDR2 ANQGSEA.

This sequence joins TRBV7-9 and TRBJ1-2; D uncertain. Germline CDR1 SEHNR, CDR2 FQNEAQ (reference sequence). The V and J ends lost 3 bases and 7 bases respectively, with 9 bases between them. The CDR3 runs 12 residues. CDR3 coding DNA: TGTGCCAGCAGCTTCGAAGAGGGTGGCTACACCTTC. This gives the protein CASSFEEGGYTF.

V gene TRBV6-9 combines with J gene TRBJ1-5; D might be TRBD1 (6 bases). CDR1 and CDR2 from the germline V gene are MNHGY and SVAAGI. V dropped 6 bases and J dropped 0 bases, with 30 bases sitting between them. This CDR3 has 21 amino acids. CDR3 nucleotides: TGTGCCAGCAGAACCAGGGGAGAGACGGCATATGGGGGGGATAGCAATCAGCCCCAGCATTTT. Translating it yields CASRTRGETAYGGDSNQPQHF.

This clone has only one observation. J is TRBJ1-1 and V is TRBV7-3; the D gene is possibly TRBD1 (5 bases). The germline gives CDR1 SGHTA, CDR2 FQGTGA. The CDR3 length is 16 residues. The V gene lost 2 bases and the J gene lost 1 base, with 14 bases spanning the gap. CDR3 nucleotides: TGTGCCAGCAGCTTATATGCAGGGTTGACGAACACTGAAGCTTTCTTT. Protein: CASSLYAGLTNTEAFF.

The J gene is TRBJ2-7, the V gene TRBV4-3; tentatively, D is TRBD2 (6 bases). This CDR3 has 16 residues. Trimming cost V 2 bases and J 4 bases, with 18 bases left between them. The germline gives CDR1 LGHNA, CDR2 YSLEER. CDR3 sequence (DNA): TGCGCCAGCAGCCAAAGAGAGGGACTCCTAGGGTACGAGCAGTACTTC. Protein product: CASSQREGLLGYEQYF.

The chain employs TRBV28 and TRBJ2-5; D is uncertain. The J call may be incorrect, as the DNA end agrees better with TRBJ2-7. Germline V gene sequence: CDR1 MDHEN, CDR2 SYDVKM. This CDR3 region has 15 residues. The chain's CDR3 is CASSSWRLTSYEQYF. CDR3 coding DNA: TGTGCCAGCAGTTCCTGGCGGCTAACCTCCTACGAGCAGTACTTC.

The J gene is TRBJ1-1, the V gene TRBV27, with D perhaps matching TRBD1 (6 bases). Germline lookup yields CDR1 MNHEY and CDR2 SMNVEV (reference sequence). With 5 bases removed from V and 4 bases from J, the gap between germline ends came to 20 bases. The CDR3 length is 16 residues. The CDR3 reads CASSSNQQGRGTEAFF. CDR3 in DNA: TGTGCCAGCAGTAGTAATCAACAGGGCCGGGGCACTGAAGCTTTCTTT.

This rearrangement joins TRBV6-5 to TRBJ1-2; TRBD1 aligns across 7 bases. This CDR3 spans 14 amino acids. Trimming took 4 bases from V and 8 from J; bases not matched to a gene: 10. Germline V gene sequence: CDR1 MNHEY, CDR2 SVGAGI. CDR3 nucleotide sequence: TGTGCCAGCAGTTCCCCGGGACAGATTATGGGCTACACCTTC. This codes for CASSSPGQIMGYTF.

A single count supports this clone. The CDR3: CAIGTGYNEQFF. CDR3 nucleotides: TGTGCCATCGGGACAGGGTACAATGAGCAGTTCTTC. V and J are TRBV28 and TRBJ2-1, with 9 bases identical to TRBD1. The CDR3 extends over 12 amino acids. The V gene's germline CDR1 is MDHEN and CDR2 SYDVKM. With 10 bases clipped from V and 4 bases from J, the junction kept 2 bases outside the gene matches.

Remarks on this clone: One junction end disagrees with the germline gene, perhaps due to a read error. The J gene is TRBJ2-1, the V gene TRBV7-9, with TRBD2 matching over 8 bases. The CDR3 loop spans 17 amino acids. Germline CDR1 is SEHNR and CDR2 is FQNEAQ (reference sequence). The CDR3 bases are TGTGCCAGCAACTTACCCCTTAGCGGGACCGCCTACAATGAGCAGTTCTTC. Protein product: CASNLPLSGTAYNEQFF.

CDR3 sequence: CASSDRGRQPQHF. The CDR3 region has the DNA TGTGCCAGTTCGGACAGGGGGCGTCAGCCCCAGCATTTT. J is TRBJ1-5 and V is TRBV19; 11 bases match TRBD1. The CDR3 runs 13 residues. CDR1 is LNHDA, CDR2 SQIVND, per germline (reference sequence). V shed 8 bases, J shed 6 bases, and the junction held 3 bases outside the gene matches.